This T cell receptor beta chain was observed in a study of blood T cell repertoires in COVID-19 (dated by TCRdb to the early 2020s). Context from the whole study: Samples from collaborators originated in the United States, Italy and Spain and spanned both the acute and convalescent phases of COVID-19. The prospective study material was composed of cDNA or gDNA derived from T cells, B-cell-depleted T cells, or PBMCs. The dataset comprised deeply sampled blood TCRbeta repertoires from subjects exposed to, actively infected with, or recovered from COVID-19. A freely available public database, intended as a resource for researchers studying the immune response to SARS-CoV-2, is where the repertoires were released. Samples were obtained from the ongoing ImmuneRACE study (first 160 participants) and from over 1,000 subjects provided by 6 global collaborators. A de-identified subject ID, COVID-19 status, age in years and sex were almost always included in the sample metadata. Where available, HLA class I and class II types were obtained from metadata supplied by the sample provider rather than from assay-based typing. The full study reports these points: The quantity of clinical and demographic metadata differed by source and by participant and was supplied without curation.

TCRbeta CDR3 regions were amplified from genomic DNA using the immunoSEQ Assay, a bias-controlled multiplex PCR. The original methods were these. Within the assay, amplification of reference gene primers was used to estimate how many nucleated cells each sample contained. Sequence reads were collapsed and filtered to measure the absolute abundance of every unique TCRbeta CDR3 rearrangement. For each sample, productive Simpson clonality was calculated as the square root of Simpson's diversity index over productive rearrangements. TCRdb provides this immuneACCESS table in a form limited to in-frame rearrangements. Some clones are lacking; in checked studies, under half of them reflect an unresolved V gene, and why the rest are absent is not known. The DNA was the basis for D and trimming; V, J and clone size are from that table. This sample lists about 280,000 clones; 65% to 90% were detected once. The leading ten clones occupy approximately 5.1% of the sample.

A single count supports this clone. Its cognate antigen has yet to be identified. Base qualities are missing; no much larger clone stands one base away. CDR1 and CDR2, looked up from the germline V gene, are SGHRS and YFSETQ. Between the V and J ends, shortened by 4 bases and 2 bases respectively, the junction contains 14 bases. The CDR3 spans 15 residues, from the cysteine through the phenylalanine. Just CDR3 DNA is preserved here, 45 bases in frame from base 1. Each collaborating institution followed its own protocols to collect whole blood in K2EDTA tubes. Collaborator samples were shipped for TCRbeta analysis as frozen whole blood, isolated PBMCs, or DNA extracted from either sample type.

The origin of this receptor is a man aged 45-65 years with active or convalescent COVID-19. The sequenced material came from peripheral blood. The chain employs TRBV5-1 and TRBJ2-3, with TRBD1 as a weak D call on 5 bases. The base sequence is TGCGCCAGCAGCCTGACGGACATAACCACAGATACGCAGTATTTT. Translated, it gives CASSLTDITTDTQYF.